One and the same sample provided the 25 T cell receptor beta chains below, sequenced in a study of cytomegalovirus exposure and HLA in healthy donors. The PCR ran on 60 Vbeta and 13 Jbeta primers. This table comes from immunoSEQ multiplex PCR, and its TCRdb copy is limited to in-frame clones, with some not included. Of some 120,000 clones listed, around 75% are singletons. The sample comprised PBMCs. These receptors all come from a man in his sixties in good health and CMV-seropositive.

This chain connects TRBV6-1 to TRBJ1-1, with 8 bases lining up with TRBD1. Trimming took 5 bases from V and 1 from J; bases not matched to a gene: 6. Germline CDR1 is MNHNS and CDR2 is SASEGT. The CDR3 has 15 residues. CDR3 in amino acids: CASSPRDRSNTEAFF. DNA of the CDR3: TGTGCCAGCAGTCCTCGGGACAGGTCGAACACTGAAGCTTTCTTT.

V is TRBV14 and J is TRBJ2-7; possible D gene TRBD1, 6 bases. Germline V CDR1 and CDR2: SGHDN, FVKESK. The CDR3 runs to 15 residues. V was shortened by 3 bases and J by 5 bases, with 17 bases between the two germline ends. The CDR3 spells CASSQIQGFDDEQYF. The CDR3 DNA follows: TGTGCCAGCAGCCAGATTCAGGGGTTTGACGACGAGCAGTACTTC.

The chain is built from TRBV6-1 and TRBJ2-1, with TRBD1 matching over 11 bases. CDR3 length: 15 residues. Germline trimming cut 2 bases from V and 7 bases from J; bases unmatched to any gene: 4. The germline V gene encodes CDR1 MNHNS and CDR2 SASEGT. CDR3 amino acids: CASSEQDRGRNEQFF. CDR3 nucleotides: TGTGCCAGCAGTGAACAGGACAGGGGGCGGAATGAGCAGTTCTTC.

This clone was seen more than once but under ten times. This chain joins TRBV7-8 and TRBJ2-1; D perhaps matches TRBD1 (5 bases). The V end was cut by 7 bases, the J end by 4 bases, with 17 bases between. Germline-derived CDR1 and CDR2 are SGHVS and FQNEAQ. The CDR3 runs 15 residues. The CDR3 bases are TGTGCCAGCACCGTAGGATGGACAACTTACAATGAGCAGTTCTTC. The encoded protein is CASTVGWTTYNEQFF.

The J gene is TRBJ1-4, the V gene TRBV5-1; 7 positions agree with TRBD1. Germline lookup yields CDR1 SGHRS and CDR2 YFSETQ. The V and J ends lost 5 bases and 4 bases, in that order; junction bases with no gene match: 8. The CDR3 loop spans 15 amino acids. This CDR3 reads CASRLSPGGNEKLFF. CDR3 sequence (DNA): TGCGCCAGCAGGTTGAGTCCAGGGGGTAATGAAAAACTGTTTTTT.

This clone was seen a handful of times. The CDR3 nucleotides are TGTGCCAGCAGCGAGGGTTTACTAGAGACCCAGTACTTC. This gives the protein CASSEGLLETQYF. The chain combines TRBV6-1 with TRBJ2-5; D perhaps matches TRBD2 (5 bases). V lost 6 bases and J lost 4, with 12 bases in between. CDR1 is MNHNS and CDR2 is SASEGT in the germline V gene. The CDR3 loop spans 13 amino acids.

CDR3 loop: CASTPRGGINQPQHF. For the CDR3, the DNA is TGTGCCAGCACCCCACGGGGGGGGATCAATCAGCCCCAGCATTTT. The chain employs TRBV7-8 and TRBJ1-5; TRBD1 is a possible D gene (5 bases). Per the germline V gene, CDR1 is SGHVS and CDR2 is FQNEAQ. V was pared by 7 bases and J by 3 bases, with 16 bases between. This CDR3 region has 15 residues. Variable domain in full (rest from reference TRBV7-8 and TRBJ1-5): GAGVSQSPRYKVAKRGQDVALRCDPISGHVSLFWYQQALGQGPEFLTYFQNEAQLDKSGLPSDRFFAERPEGSVSTLKIQRTQQEDSAVYLCASTPRGGINQPQHFGDGTRLSIL.

The chain joins TRBV5-1 to TRBJ2-7; 9 nucleotides match TRBD1. With V trimmed by 3 bases and J by 1 base, 2 bases remained unmatched. The CDR3 loop spans 14 amino acids. Germline lookup yields CDR1 SGHRS and CDR2 YFSETQ. The CDR3 region is CASSWGTGSYEQYF. CDR3 nucleotide sequence: TGCGCCAGCAGCTGGGGGACAGGGTCCTACGAGCAGTACTTC.

The chain combines TRBV5-4 with TRBJ1-2, with a weak D call TRBD1 (5 bases). This CDR3 region has 15 residues. Trimming removed 0 bases at V and 2 bases at J, with 11 bases between. CDR1 SGHNT and CDR2 YYREEE come from the germline V gene (reference sequence). This CDR3 reads CASSLVGGSNYGYTF. CDR3 nucleotide sequence: TGTGCCAGCAGCTTGGTCGGGGGATCCAACTATGGCTACACCTTC.

The chain recombines TRBV5-4 with TRBJ1-5; maybe TRBD1 (6 bases). Trimming cost V 3 bases and J 12 bases, with 16 bases left between them. This CDR3 is built from 13 residues. Per the germline V gene, CDR1 is SGHNT and CDR2 is YYREEE (reference sequence). DNA for the CDR3: TGTGCCAGCAGCTCGGACAGAAACGGGCTCCAGCATTTT. Protein product: CASSSDRNGLQHF.

The V gene is TRBV6-1, the J gene TRBJ2-7; the match to TRBD2 covers 8 bases. Germline CDR1 MNHNS, CDR2 SASEGT. V was clipped by 6 bases and J by 4 bases; unmatched bases: 5. This CDR3 is built from 13 residues. The CDR3 nucleotides read TGTGCCAGCAGAGAGACTAGCGCGTACGAGCAGTACTTC. It specifies CASRETSAYEQYF.

The V and J genes are TRBV30 and TRBJ2-7, with D perhaps matching TRBD2 (5 bases). V was cut by 1 base and J by 7 bases, with 11 bases left in between. The CDR3 extends over 12 amino acids. The germline CDR1 and CDR2 sequences are GTSNPN and SVGIG (reference sequence). As DNA, the CDR3 is TGTGCCTGGAGTGCCCTGAGCGGTGAGCAGTACTTC. This gives the protein CAWSALSGEQYF. Full variable domain (remainder filled in from reference TRBV30 and TRBJ2-7): SQTIHQWPATLVQPVGSPLSLECTVEGTSNPNLYWYRQAAGRGLQLLFYSVGIGQISSEVPQNLSASRPQDRQFILSSKKLLLSDSGFYLCAWSALSGEQYFGPGTRLTVT.

This rearrangement joins TRBV27 to TRBJ1-6; D remains unclear. The V gene lost 4 bases and the J gene lost 4 bases, with 5 bases spanning the gap. The CDR3 has 13 residues. The germline gives CDR1 MNHEY, CDR2 SMNVEV (reference sequence). CDR3 residues: CASSWQYNSPLHF. The CDR3 DNA reads TGTGCCAGCAGTTGGCAGTATAATTCACCCCTCCACTTT.

This chain links TRBV11-3 with TRBJ1-1, with 10 positions matching TRBD1. The CDR3 sequence is 15 residues long. The V gene end was trimmed by 2 bases and the J gene end by 6 bases; junction bases not matched to a gene: 6. Germline lookup yields CDR1 SGHNT and CDR2 YENEEA. The CDR3 loop reads CASSLSPGTGAEAFF. The DNA of the CDR3 is TGTGCCAGCAGCTTAAGTCCCGGGACAGGGGCTGAAGCTTTCTTT.

This clone was seen just once. This rearrangement joins TRBV5-1 to TRBJ2-5; 8 nucleotides agree with TRBD1. The CDR3 has 14 amino acids. V shed 3 bases, J shed 5 bases, and the junction held 6 bases outside the gene matches. The germline V gene has CDR1 SGHRS and CDR2 YFSETQ. The CDR3 spells CASSSQGAEETQYF. The CDR3 DNA is TGCGCCAGCAGCTCGCAGGGGGCGGAGGAGACCCAGTACTTC.

The sample holds a few counts of this clone. V and J are TRBV10-3 and TRBJ2-3; 9 nucleotides align to TRBD1. The germline gives CDR1 ENHRY, CDR2 SYGVKD. Losses at the gene ends were 7 bases for V and 1 base for J; bases not matched to a gene: 3. The CDR3 has 14 residues. The CDR3 nucleotides read TGTGCCATCAACCGGGACAGGGGCACAGATACGCAGTATTTT. This translates into CAINRDRGTDTQYF.

CDR3 sequence reads: CASSSGQVYEQYF. CDR3 coding DNA: TGTGCCAGCTCCTCCGGACAGGTCTACGAGCAGTACTTC. The V call is TRBV18, the J call TRBJ2-7; 7 bases line up with TRBD1. CDR1 KGHSH and CDR2 LQKENI come from the germline V gene. The CDR3 totals 13 residues. Trimming cost V 6 bases and J 3 bases; bases outside gene matches: 5.

This chain connects TRBV6-5 to TRBJ2-3, with D perhaps TRBD1 (6 bases). CDR1 MNHEY and CDR2 SVGAGI come from the germline V gene. CDR3 length: 14 amino acids. Trimming pared 4 bases from V and 4 bases from J, leaving 12 bases between. The CDR3 is CASSSAGASDTQYF. CDR3 coding DNA: TGTGCCAGCAGTTCGGCAGGGGCGTCAGATACGCAGTATTTT.

The genes are TRBV5-1 and TRBJ2-1, with TRBD2 matching over 8 bases. V lost 3 bases to trimming and J lost 2 bases; unmatched junction nucleotides: 4. The CDR3 has 15 amino acids. Germline CDR1 is SGHRS and CDR2 is YFSETQ. The CDR3 coding sequence is TGCGCCAGCAGCTGGGGACTAGGCCCCTACAATGAGCAGTTCTTC. Protein product: CASSWGLGPYNEQFF.

This rearrangement joins TRBV2 to TRBJ2-3, with TRBD2 matching 15 bases. Germline lookup yields CDR1 SNHLY and CDR2 FYNNEI. CDR3 size: 17 residues. The V gene end was trimmed by 10 bases and the J gene end by 5 bases; junction bases not matched to a gene: 13. The CDR3 loop reads CATGTRGLAGGGDTQYF. For the CDR3, the DNA is TGTGCCACCGGTACCCGGGGACTAGCGGGGGGTGGAGATACGCAGTATTTT.

This clone is a singleton in its sample. This chain links TRBV5-1 with TRBJ1-3; D is unclear. V lost 3 bases, J lost 2 bases, and 18 bases lay in between. The germline CDR1 and CDR2 sequences are SGHRS and YFSETQ. The CDR3 is made up of 17 amino acids. CDR3 DNA sequence: TGCGCCAGCAGCTCGAACGGGCGCGGGGTTCCTGGAAACACCATATATTTT. As protein: CASSSNGRGVPGNTIYF. Combining the CDR3 with reference TRBV5-1 and TRBJ1-3 gives the whole variable domain KAGVTQTPRYLIKTRGQQVTLSCSPISGHRSVSWYQQTPGQGLQFLFEYFSETQRNKGNFPGRFSGRQFSNSRSEMNVSTLELGDSALYLCASSSNGRGVPGNTIYFGEGSWLTVV.

This chain uses TRBV7-3 with TRBJ1-1; perhaps TRBD1 as D (6 bases). CDR1 SGHTA and CDR2 FQGTGA come from the germline V gene. There are 13 residues in the CDR3. Trimming removed 5 bases at V and 3 bases at J, with 10 bases between. CDR3 in DNA: TGTGCCAGCAGCCCCAACAGGGACACTGAAGCTTTCTTT. Amino acids: CASSPNRDTEAFF.

The V call is TRBV27, the J call TRBJ2-2; the D is unclear. V was clipped by 3 bases and J by 4 bases, with 6 bases between them. Germline CDR1 MNHEY, CDR2 SMNVEV (reference sequence). CDR3 length: 13 amino acids. CDR3 sequence (DNA): TGTGCCAGCAGTTTGATGAGCACCGGGGAGCTGTTTTTT. Protein product: CASSLMSTGELFF.

The rearrangement links TRBV6-5 to TRBJ1-2; 8 nucleotides align to TRBD1. CDR3 size: 13 residues. V shed 7 bases, J shed 6 bases, and the junction held 7 bases outside the gene matches. In germline, CDR1 is MNHEY, CDR2 SVGAGI. The CDR3 reads CASKQQGVDGYTF. The CDR3 DNA sequence: TGTGCCAGCAAACAACAGGGGGTCGATGGCTACACCTTC.

The chain joins TRBV14 to TRBJ2-3; 7 bases line up with TRBD1. The CDR3 is made up of 15 amino acids. Germline V gene data show CDR1 as SGHDN and CDR2 as FVKESK. V shed 5 bases, J shed 9 bases, and the junction held 14 bases outside the gene matches. Here the CDR3 DNA reads TGTGCCAGCAGCGCCGCGTCTAACAGGGGAATGACGCAGTATTTT. Translation: CASSAASNRGMTQYF.